These 30 T cell receptor beta chains were all obtained from the same sample, sequenced in a study of sequential checkpoint blockade in melanoma. The treatment here: randomized to nivolumab then ipilimumab (arm A) or the reverse (arm B). The table came from immunoSEQ multiplex PCR; TCRdb's copy has only in-frame clones and leaves some out. The sample has under 25,000 clones, more than 60% seen once. The specimen comprised CD8+ T cells sorted from blood (inferred from file names), sampled from a patient given nivolumab and ipilimumab in sequence. The receptors come from a human donor with melanoma.

This chain uses TRBV6-1 with TRBJ1-4; maybe TRBD1 (6 bases). V lost 9 bases to trimming and J lost 6 bases, with 17 bases between them. The germline V gene encodes CDR1 MNHNS and CDR2 SASEGT. This CDR3 spans 14 amino acids. The CDR3 region is CASYKGRGDEKLFF. In DNA form, the CDR3 reads TGTGCCAGTTACAAGGGCAGGGGTGATGAAAAACTGTTTTTT.

This rearrangement joins TRBV7-8 to TRBJ1-3; 7 bases fit TRBD1. V gave up 5 bases and J gave up 3 bases; unmatched junction bases: 4. The V gene's germline CDR1 is SGHVS and CDR2 FQNEAQ. There are 14 residues in the CDR3. CDR3: CASSPTGSGNTIYF. The CDR3 DNA is TGTGCCAGCAGCCCGACAGGGAGTGGAAACACCATATATTTT. Filled out from reference TRBV7-8 and TRBJ1-3, the complete variable domain reads GAGVSQSPRYKVAKRGQDVALRCDPISGHVSLFWYQQALGQGPEFLTYFQNEAQLDKSGLPSDRFFAERPEGSVSTLKIQRTQQEDSAVYLCASSPTGSGNTIYFGEGSWLTVV.

This clone has only a few counts. The chain is built from TRBV6-6 and TRBJ2-7, with no clear D. Per the germline V gene, CDR1 is MNHNY and CDR2 is SVGAGI (reference sequence). The CDR3 consists of 14 residues. Trimming removed 4 bases at V and 2 bases at J, with 12 bases between. The CDR3 reads CASSLALTTYEQYF. The CDR3, as DNA: TGTGCCAGCAGTTTGGCGCTCACTACCTACGAGCAGTACTTC.

In its sample, this clone was seen a few times. The chain uses TRBV13 and TRBJ1-2, with D tentatively TRBD1 (6 bases). V gave up 1 base and J gave up 0 bases, with 12 bases separating them. Germline V gene lookup returns CDR1 PRHDT and CDR2 FYEKMQ (reference sequence). CDR3 length: 16 residues. The CDR3 reads CASSLVGASPNYGYTF. CDR3 DNA sequence: TGTGCCAGCAGCTTAGTGGGGGCAAGTCCTAACTATGGCTACACCTTC.

This chain uses TRBV28 with TRBJ1-1; perhaps TRBD1 as D (6 bases). V was trimmed by 3 bases and J by 5 bases, leaving 10 bases between them. Germline V gene sequence: CDR1 MDHEN, CDR2 SYDVKM. The CDR3 is 13 residues long. The CDR3 DNA reads as TGTGCCAGCAGTTTGGGGCAGGGGACTGAAGCTTTCTTT. Translated, it gives CASSLGQGTEAFF.

This clone showed up just a few times. The chain couples TRBV4-1 to TRBJ1-1; D might be TRBD1 (5 bases). Trimming cost V 6 bases and J 0 bases, with 8 bases left between them. From germline, CDR1 is MGHRA and CDR2 YSYEKL. CDR3 length: 13 residues. The CDR3 spells CASRQTVNTEAFF. CDR3 sequence (DNA): TGCGCCAGCAGACAGACAGTGAACACTGAAGCTTTCTTT.

The chain combines TRBV11-2 with TRBJ2-7; 11 bases fit TRBD2. CDR3 size: 14 residues. Germline V gene data show CDR1 as SGHAT and CDR2 as FQNNGV. Unmatched junction bases numbered 8, after V lost 6 bases and J lost 7 bases. Written as DNA, the CDR3 is TGTGCCAGCAGTCCCCTTCCTAGCGGGAGGGAGCAGTACTTC. This codes for CASSPLPSGREQYF.

This clone appeared a single time. In nucleotides, the CDR3 is TGTGCCAGCAGCGTAGACGGTCTAGGGGCTCAAGTTTTTGAAGCTTTCTTT. The encoded protein is CASSVDGLGAQVFEAFF. The chain has TRBV9 and TRBJ1-1; the D gene is possibly TRBD1 (5 bases). CDR3 length: 17 residues. Looked up from germline, CDR1 is SGDLS and CDR2 is YYNGEE. V gave up 0 bases and J gave up 7 bases, with 22 bases separating them.

The chain couples TRBV29-1 to TRBJ1-6; tentative D call: TRBD1 (6 bases). V was pared by 5 bases and J by 0 bases, with 14 bases between. Germline CDR1 is SQVTM and CDR2 is ANQGSEA. The CDR3 runs to 16 residues. Written as DNA, the CDR3 is TGCAGCGTTCCGGACAGCCTTGCCTCCTATAATTCACCCCTCCACTTT. This gives the protein CSVPDSLASYNSPLHF.

The genes are TRBV30 and TRBJ1-1; tentative D call: TRBD1 (5 bases). Germline CDR1 and CDR2: GTSNPN and SVGIG (reference sequence). V was trimmed by 0 bases and J by 8 bases, leaving 7 bases between them. The length of the CDR3 is 11 residues. The CDR3 sequence: CAWSVRGEAFF. The CDR3 DNA reads as TGTGCCTGGAGTGTACGGGGGGAAGCTTTCTTT.

The chain uses TRBV25-1 and TRBJ1-1; TRBD1 is a possible D gene (5 bases). This CDR3 is built from 15 residues. Germline lookup yields CDR1 MGHDK and CDR2 SYGVNS. Trimming shortened V by 2 bases and J by 0 bases, and 10 bases separated the two germline ends. The chain's CDR3 is CASSEGRAVNTEAFF. CDR3 nucleotide sequence: TGTGCCAGCAGTGAAGGCAGGGCGGTGAACACTGAAGCTTTCTTT.

The chain joins TRBV7-9 to TRBJ1-1, with 10 bases matching TRBD1. There are 13 residues in the CDR3. With V trimmed by 11 bases and J by 0 bases, 3 bases remained unmatched. Germline V gene sequence: CDR1 SEHNR, CDR2 FQNEAQ (reference sequence). In DNA, the CDR3 is TGTGCCGGGGGACAGGGGATGAACACTGAAGCTTTCTTT. Translated, it gives CAGGQGMNTEAFF.

The table lists this clone with a count of one. The rearrangement uses TRBV28 and TRBJ1-1, with TRBD1 matching over 10 bases. The CDR3 totals 18 residues. Trimming at V came to 2 bases and at J to 4 bases, leaving 13 bases not matched to a gene. CDR1 MDHEN and CDR2 SYDVKM come from the germline V gene. The CDR3 DNA is TGTGCCAGCAGTTTAACCCCATATGGGACAGGGGAGGCCACTGAAGCTTTCTTT. This translates into CASSLTPYGTGEATEAFF.

Concerning this clone: The identical CDR3 is also encoded by other nucleotide sequences in the sample. CDR3 in amino acids: CASSLATYEQYF. The CDR3 DNA follows: TGTGCCAGCAGCTTAGCAACATACGAGCAGTACTTC. The chain links TRBV7-8 to TRBJ2-7, with no clear D. Germline CDR1 SGHVS, CDR2 FQNEAQ. This CDR3 spans 12 amino acids. Trimming took off 0 bases at V and 4 bases at J, with 4 bases between the two ends.

This rearrangement joins TRBV30 to TRBJ2-7; 11 bases are a match to TRBD2. The V gene's germline CDR1 is GTSNPN and CDR2 SVGIG (reference sequence). This CDR3 is built from 14 residues. Losses at the gene ends were 1 base for V and 3 bases for J; bases not matched to a gene: 2. CDR3: CAWSGTSGFYEQYF. DNA for the CDR3: TGTGCCTGGAGTGGGACTAGCGGGTTCTACGAGCAGTACTTC.

The chain is built from TRBV28 and TRBJ2-4; D may be TRBD1 (6 bases). CDR1 and CDR2 (germline): MDHEN, SYDVKM. Trimming removed 2 bases from V and 0 bases from J, with 14 bases in between. The CDR3 length is 17 residues. The CDR3 region is CASSLRHRVGAKNIQYF. The CDR3 DNA follows: TGTGCCAGCAGTTTACGACACAGGGTCGGAGCCAAAAACATTCAGTACTTC.

This chain links TRBV29-1 with TRBJ1-2, with D possibly being TRBD1 (5 bases). CDR1 is SQVTM and CDR2 is ANQGSEA in the germline V gene. V lost 7 bases and J lost 8, with 17 bases in between. This CDR3 contains 12 residues. The CDR3 sequence is CSARSGGSGYTF. Here the CDR3 DNA reads TGCAGCGCGAGGTCGGGGGGTTCAGGCTACACCTTC.

This clone was counted a few times. The rearrangement uses TRBV28 and TRBJ2-7; D gene unclear. The germline V gene encodes CDR1 MDHEN and CDR2 SYDVKM. Trimming stripped 8 bases from V and 2 bases from J, with 16 bases between. The CDR3 covers 14 residues. The DNA for the CDR3 is TGTGCCAGCGGATATGTAACAGCCACCTACGAGCAGTACTTC. Translating it yields CASGYVTATYEQYF. The whole variable domain, remainder taken from reference TRBV28 and TRBJ2-7, is DVKVTQSSRYLVKRTGEKVFLECVQDMDHENMFWYRQDPGLGLRLIYFSYDVKMKEKGDIPEGYSVSREKKERFSLILESASTNQTSMYLCASGYVTATYEQYFGPGTRLTVT.

Only a few counts were recorded for this clone. Other nucleotide sequences in the sample specify the same CDR3. J is TRBJ1-2 and V is TRBV14, with D perhaps TRBD1 (6 bases). The CDR3 consists of 14 residues. Trimming took 0 bases from V and 5 from J, leaving 10 bases between them. The germline CDR1 and CDR2 sequences are SGHDN and FVKESK. The CDR3 DNA reads as TGTGCCAGCAGCCAAGAAAGAGGACAGTATGGCTACACCTTC. It translates to CASSQERGQYGYTF.

This clone was found once. The rearrangement joins TRBV29-1 to TRBJ1-4, with a possible D match to TRBD1 (5 bases). This CDR3 is built from 12 residues. Germline CDR1 is SQVTM and CDR2 is ANQGSEA. Trimming stripped 7 bases from V and 5 bases from J, with 11 bases between. This CDR3 reads CSAREENEKLFF. DNA of the CDR3: TGCAGCGCCAGGGAGGAGAATGAAAAACTGTTTTTT.

V usage is TRBV11-1 and J usage is TRBJ2-6, with 7 bases identical to TRBD1. This CDR3 comprises 17 residues. CDR1 is SGHAT and CDR2 is FQDESV in the germline V gene (reference sequence). J lost 0 bases, V lost 4 bases, and 6 bases had no gene match. CDR3 in amino acids: CASSSGDSRSGANVLTF. The CDR3 nucleotides read TGTGCCAGCAGCTCCGGGGACAGCCGCTCTGGGGCCAACGTCCTGACTTTC.

The chain recombines TRBV13 with TRBJ2-7; TRBD2 aligns across 11 bases. The CDR3 runs to 15 residues. With 5 bases clipped from V and 7 bases from J, the junction kept 10 bases outside the gene matches. Germline V CDR1 and CDR2: PRHDT, FYEKMQ (reference sequence). The CDR3 here is CASSAPLAGVEEQYF. The CDR3 DNA is TGTGCCAGCAGCGCTCCACTAGCGGGAGTGGAAGAGCAGTACTTC.

The chain employs TRBV6-5 and TRBJ1-2; unclear D gene. The CDR3 has 13 residues. V lost 2 bases to trimming and J lost 5 bases, with 9 bases between them. Germline CDR1 MNHEY, CDR2 SVGAGI. CDR3 DNA sequence: TGTGCCAGCAGTTACAGGCAGGAATATGGCTACACCTTC. This translates into CASSYRQEYGYTF.

This clone was recorded only once. This chain joins TRBV6-6 and TRBJ2-1; D may be TRBD2 (5 bases). V gave up 2 bases and J gave up 4 bases, with 15 bases separating them. The CDR3 extends over 16 amino acids. The germline gives CDR1 MNHNY, CDR2 SVGAGI (reference sequence). CDR3 amino acids: CASSYGLERSYNEQFF. The CDR3 DNA reads TGTGCCAGCAGTTACGGGTTAGAGCGGAGTTACAATGAGCAGTTCTTC.

The rearrangement links TRBV2 to TRBJ1-2; the match to TRBD1 covers 7 bases. The CDR3 loop spans 15 amino acids. Germline CDR1 and CDR2: SNHLY and FYNNEI. With 3 bases clipped from V and 5 bases from J, the junction kept 9 bases outside the gene matches. The DNA for the CDR3 is TGTGCCAGCAGTGAGGTGGGACAGCCCCTATATGGCTACACCTTC. Its protein product is CASSEVGQPLYGYTF.

This rearrangement joins TRBV4-1 to TRBJ1-1, with 8 positions matching TRBD1. Germline CDR1 reads MGHRA; CDR2 reads YSYEKL. The CDR3 has 14 residues. J lost 6 bases, V lost 4 bases, and 7 bases had no gene match. DNA of the CDR3: TGCGCCAGCAGCCCGGACAGGGTTTTGGCTGAAGCTTTCTTT. As protein: CASSPDRVLAEAFF.

The rearrangement joins TRBV19 to TRBJ1-5; unclear D gene. V dropped 7 bases and J dropped 6 bases, with 10 bases sitting between them. The CDR3 consists of 12 residues. Germline V gene sequence: CDR1 LNHDA, CDR2 SQIVND (reference sequence). The CDR3 DNA sequence: TGTGCCAGTAATGAGTATAGTCAGCCCCAGCATTTT. This encodes CASNEYSQPQHF. Full variable domain (rest looked up from reference TRBV19 and TRBJ1-5): DGGITQSPKYLFRKEGQNVTLSCEQNLNHDAMYWYRQDPGQGLRLIYYSQIVNDFQKGDIAEGYSVSREKKESFPLTVTSAQKNPTAFYLCASNEYSQPQHFGDGTRLSIL.

V is TRBV7-9 and J is TRBJ2-7, with D perhaps TRBD1 (6 bases). In germline, CDR1 is SEHNR, CDR2 FQNEAQ (reference sequence). CDR3 size: 13 residues. The V gene lost 6 bases and the J gene lost 0 bases, with 9 bases spanning the gap. Written as DNA, the CDR3 is TGTGCCAGCAGTGGGGACACCTCCTACGAGCAGTACTTC. Its translation: CASSGDTSYEQYF.

The V gene is TRBV27, the J gene TRBJ1-1; D gene uncertain. The germline gives CDR1 MNHEY, CDR2 SMNVEV (reference sequence). Trimming stripped 0 bases from V and 5 bases from J, with 7 bases between. This CDR3 spans 13 amino acids. The CDR3 loop reads CASSLSARTEAFF. The DNA for the CDR3 is TGTGCCAGCAGTTTATCAGCGAGGACTGAAGCTTTCTTT.

The chain links TRBV19 to TRBJ1-5, with a tentative D call TRBD1 (5 bases). The CDR3 extends over 13 amino acids. The V end lost 3 bases, the J end lost 6 bases, and 9 bases lay between the germline ends. From germline, CDR1 is LNHDA and CDR2 SQIVND (reference sequence). CDR3 in DNA: TGTGCCAGTAGTATCGGGGGGGTTCAGCCCCAGCATTTT. This codes for CASSIGGVQPQHF.